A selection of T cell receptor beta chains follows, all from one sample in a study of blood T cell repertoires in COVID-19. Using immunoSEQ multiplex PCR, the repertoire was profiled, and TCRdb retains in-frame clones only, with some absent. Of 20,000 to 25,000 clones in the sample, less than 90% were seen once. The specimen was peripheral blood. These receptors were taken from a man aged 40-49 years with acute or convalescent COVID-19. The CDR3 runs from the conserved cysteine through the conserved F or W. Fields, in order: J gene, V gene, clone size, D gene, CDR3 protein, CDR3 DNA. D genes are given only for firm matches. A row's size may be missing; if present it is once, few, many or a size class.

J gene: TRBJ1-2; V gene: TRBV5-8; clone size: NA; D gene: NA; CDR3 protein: CASSLRGEGGYTF; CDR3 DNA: TGTGCCAGCAGCTTAAGGGGGGAGGGCGGCTACACCTTC
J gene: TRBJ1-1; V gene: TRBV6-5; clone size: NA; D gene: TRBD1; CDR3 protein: CASNYGQGAIEAFF; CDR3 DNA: TGTGCCAGCAACTACGGACAGGGGGCTATTGAAGCTTTCTTT
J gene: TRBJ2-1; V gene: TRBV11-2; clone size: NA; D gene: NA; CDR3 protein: CASSWPSYNEQFF; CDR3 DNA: TGTGCCAGCAGCTGGCCCTCCTACAATGAGCAGTTCTTC
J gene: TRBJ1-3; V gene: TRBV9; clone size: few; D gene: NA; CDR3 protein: CASSPHRTDSGNTIYF; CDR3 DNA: TGTGCCAGCAGCCCCCACCGGACAGACTCTGGAAACACCATATATTTT
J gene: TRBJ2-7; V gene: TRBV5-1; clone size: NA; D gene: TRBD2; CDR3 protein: CASSSGLAGGSGGEQYF; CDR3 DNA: TGCGCCAGCAGCTCGGGACTAGCGGGAGGATCGGGCGGAGAGCAGTACTTC
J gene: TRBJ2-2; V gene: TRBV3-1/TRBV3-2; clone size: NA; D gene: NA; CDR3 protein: CASSQDRTTSIGELFF; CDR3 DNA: TGTGCCAGCAGCCAAGATCGAACAACATCCATCGGGGAGCTGTTTTTT
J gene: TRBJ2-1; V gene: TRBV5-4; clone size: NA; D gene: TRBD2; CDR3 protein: CASSSPGLAGVGEQFF; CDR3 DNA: TGTGCCAGCAGTTCACCGGGACTAGCGGGAGTTGGTGAGCAGTTCTTC
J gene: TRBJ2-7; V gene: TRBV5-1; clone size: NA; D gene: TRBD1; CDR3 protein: CASSFTTGGSFSYEQYF; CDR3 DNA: TGCGCCAGCAGCTTTACGACAGGGGGCTCCTTCTCCTACGAGCAGTACTTC
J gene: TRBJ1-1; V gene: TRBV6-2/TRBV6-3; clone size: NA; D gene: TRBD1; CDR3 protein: CASSLRTGEAFF; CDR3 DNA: TGTGCCAGCAGTTTGCGGACAGGGGAGGCTTTCTTT
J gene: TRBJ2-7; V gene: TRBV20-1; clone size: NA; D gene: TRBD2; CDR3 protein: CSASQEREGFYEQYF; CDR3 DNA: TGCAGTGCTAGTCAGGAGCGGGAGGGCTTCTACGAGCAGTACTTC
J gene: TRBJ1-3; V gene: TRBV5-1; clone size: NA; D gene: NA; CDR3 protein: CASSSNRGNTIYF; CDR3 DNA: TGCGCCAGCAGCTCAAACAGGGGAAACACCATATATTTT
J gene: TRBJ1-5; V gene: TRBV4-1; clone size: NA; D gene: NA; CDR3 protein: CASSQVGEDQPQHF; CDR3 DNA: TGCGCCAGCAGCCAAGTAGGGGAGGATCAGCCCCAGCATTTT
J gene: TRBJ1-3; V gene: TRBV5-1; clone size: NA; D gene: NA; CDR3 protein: CASSHHLDSGNTIYF; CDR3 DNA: TGCGCCAGCAGCCACCACCTAGACTCTGGAAACACCATATATTTT
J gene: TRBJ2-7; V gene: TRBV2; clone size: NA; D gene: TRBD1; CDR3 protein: CASSPGTGSYEQYF; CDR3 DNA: TGTGCCAGCAGTCCCGGGACAGGGTCCTACGAGCAGTACTTC
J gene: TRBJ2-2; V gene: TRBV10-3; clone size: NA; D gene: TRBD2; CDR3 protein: CAALELAGIGELFF; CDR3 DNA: TGTGCCGCCCTGGAGCTAGCGGGAATCGGGGAGCTGTTTTTT
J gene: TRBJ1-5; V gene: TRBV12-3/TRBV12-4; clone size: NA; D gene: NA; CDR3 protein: CASSLMGTQPQHF; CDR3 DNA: TGTGCCAGCAGTTTAATGGGCACTCAGCCCCAGCATTTT
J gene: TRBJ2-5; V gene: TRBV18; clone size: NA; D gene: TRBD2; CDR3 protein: CASSPPGTTETQYF; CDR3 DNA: TGTGCCAGCTCACCACCAGGGACTACGGAGACCCAGTACTTC
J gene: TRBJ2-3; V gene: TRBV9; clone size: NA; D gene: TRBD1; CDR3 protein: CASSGTGGSTDTQYF; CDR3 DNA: TGTGCCAGCAGCGGTACAGGGGGTAGCACAGATACGCAGTATTTT
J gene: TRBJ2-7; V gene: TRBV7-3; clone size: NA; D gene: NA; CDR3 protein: CASSFSSYEQYF; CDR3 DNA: TGTGCCAGCAGCTTCAGCTCCTACGAGCAGTACTTC
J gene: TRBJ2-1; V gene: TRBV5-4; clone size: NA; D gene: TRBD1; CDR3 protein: CASSFGQGPHNEQFF; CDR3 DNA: TGTGCCAGCAGCTTCGGACAGGGTCCCCACAATGAGCAGTTCTTC
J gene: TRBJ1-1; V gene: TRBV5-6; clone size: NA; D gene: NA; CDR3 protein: CASSANAAGEAFF; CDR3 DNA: TGTGCCAGCAGCGCTAACGCCGCGGGTGAAGCTTTCTTT
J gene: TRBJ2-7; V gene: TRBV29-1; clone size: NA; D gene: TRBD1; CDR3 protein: CSVARTGTVYEQYF; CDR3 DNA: TGCAGCGTTGCCCGCACCGGGACAGTCTACGAGCAGTACTTC
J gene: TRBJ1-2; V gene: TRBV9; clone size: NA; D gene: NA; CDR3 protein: CASSVTGIGNYGYTF; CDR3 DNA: TGTGCCAGCAGCGTAACCGGGATAGGGAACTATGGCTACACCTTC
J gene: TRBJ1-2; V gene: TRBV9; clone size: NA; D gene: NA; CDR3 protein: CASSVDWQGYYGYTF; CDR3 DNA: TGTGCCAGCAGCGTAGATTGGCAGGGATACTATGGCTACACCTTC
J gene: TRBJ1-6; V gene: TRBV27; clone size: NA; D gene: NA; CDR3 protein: CASRGPGSYNSPLHF; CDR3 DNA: TGTGCCAGCAGGGGGCCTGGCTCCTATAATTCACCCCTCCACTTT
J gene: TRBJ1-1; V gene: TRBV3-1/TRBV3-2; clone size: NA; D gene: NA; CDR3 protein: CASSHRWGQTEAFF; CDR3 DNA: TGTGCCAGCAGCCACCGGTGGGGGCAGACAGAAGCTTTCTTT
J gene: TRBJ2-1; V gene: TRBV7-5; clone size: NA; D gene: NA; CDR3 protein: CARSPVAGGSYNEQFF; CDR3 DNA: NA
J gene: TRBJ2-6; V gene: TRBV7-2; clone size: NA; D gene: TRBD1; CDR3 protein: CASSLVTTGVLTF; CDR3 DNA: TGTGCCAGCAGCTTAGTAACGACAGGGGTCCTGACTTTC